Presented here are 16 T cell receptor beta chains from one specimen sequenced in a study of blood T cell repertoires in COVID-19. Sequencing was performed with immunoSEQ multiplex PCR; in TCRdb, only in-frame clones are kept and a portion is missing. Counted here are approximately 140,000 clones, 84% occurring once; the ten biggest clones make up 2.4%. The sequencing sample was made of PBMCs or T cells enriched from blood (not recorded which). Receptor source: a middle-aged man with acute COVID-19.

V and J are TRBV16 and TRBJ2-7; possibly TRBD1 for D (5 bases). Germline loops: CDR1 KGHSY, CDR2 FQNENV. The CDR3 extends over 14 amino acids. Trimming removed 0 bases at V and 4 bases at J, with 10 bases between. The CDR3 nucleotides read TGTGCCAGCAGCCAATCAACAGGTAGATACGAGCAGTACTTC. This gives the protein CASSQSTGRYEQYF.

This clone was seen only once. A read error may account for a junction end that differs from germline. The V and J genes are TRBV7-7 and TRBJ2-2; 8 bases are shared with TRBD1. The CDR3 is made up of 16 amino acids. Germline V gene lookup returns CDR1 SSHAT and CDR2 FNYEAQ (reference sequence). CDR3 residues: CASSRRTGSNTGELFF. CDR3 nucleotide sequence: TGTGCTAGCAGCCGACGGACAGGGAGTAACACCGGGGAGCTGTTTTTT.

The CDR3 bases are TGTGCCAGCAGCCTCAGCGGGGGGGTAAACAATGAGCAGTTCTTC. It encodes CASSLSGGVNNEQFF. The chain joins TRBV3-1 (or the pseudogene TRBV3-2) to TRBJ2-1; 10 nucleotides line up with TRBD2. The trim removed 4 bases at V and 5 bases at J, leaving 5 bases unmatched. Germline CDR1 reads LGHDT; CDR2 reads YNNKEL (reference sequence). The CDR3 length is 15 residues.

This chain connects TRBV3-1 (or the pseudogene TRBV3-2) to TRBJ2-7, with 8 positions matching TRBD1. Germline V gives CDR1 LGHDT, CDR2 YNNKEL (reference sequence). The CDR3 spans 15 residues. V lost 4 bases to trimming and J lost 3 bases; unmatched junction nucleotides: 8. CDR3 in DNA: TGTGCCAGCAGCCCCAGGACAGGGCCCAGCTACGAGCAGTACTTC. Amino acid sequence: CASSPRTGPSYEQYF.

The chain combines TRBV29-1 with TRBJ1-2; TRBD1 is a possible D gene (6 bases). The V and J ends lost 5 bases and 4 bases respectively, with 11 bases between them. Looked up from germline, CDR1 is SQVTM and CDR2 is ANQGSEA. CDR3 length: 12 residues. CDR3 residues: CSVHGTIYGYTF. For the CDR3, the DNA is TGCAGCGTTCACGGGACAATCTATGGCTACACCTTC.

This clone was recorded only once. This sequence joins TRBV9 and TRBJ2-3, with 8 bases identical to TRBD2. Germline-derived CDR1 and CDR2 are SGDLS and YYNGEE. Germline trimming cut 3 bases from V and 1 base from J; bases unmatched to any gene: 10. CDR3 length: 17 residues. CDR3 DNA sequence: TGTGCCAGCAGCGCCCTCCGAGCGGGGGCCGGCACAGATACGCAGTATTTT. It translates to CASSALRAGAGTDTQYF.

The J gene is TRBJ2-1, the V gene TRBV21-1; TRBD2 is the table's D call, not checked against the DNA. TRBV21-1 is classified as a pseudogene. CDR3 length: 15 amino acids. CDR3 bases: TGTGCCAGCAGCAAAGGACTAGCGGGAGTCGATGAGCAGTTCTTC. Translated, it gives CASSKGLAGVDEQFF.

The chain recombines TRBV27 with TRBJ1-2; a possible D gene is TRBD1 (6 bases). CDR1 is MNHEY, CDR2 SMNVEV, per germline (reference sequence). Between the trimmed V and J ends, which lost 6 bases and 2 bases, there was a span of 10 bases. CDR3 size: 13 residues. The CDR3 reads CASRTGPNYGYTF. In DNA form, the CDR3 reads TGTGCCAGCAGGACAGGACCAAACTATGGCTACACCTTC.

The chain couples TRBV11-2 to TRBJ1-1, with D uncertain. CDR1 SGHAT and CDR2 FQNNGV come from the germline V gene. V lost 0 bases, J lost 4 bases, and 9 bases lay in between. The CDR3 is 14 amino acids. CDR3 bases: TGTGCCAGCAGCTTAGATACGGGAGGCACTGAAGCTTTCTTT. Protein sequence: CASSLDTGGTEAFF. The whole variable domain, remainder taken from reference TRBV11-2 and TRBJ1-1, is EAGVAQSPRYKIIEKRQSVAFWCNPISGHATLYWYQQILGQGPKLLIQFQNNGVVDDSQLPKDRFSAERLKGVDSTLKIQPAKLEDSAVYLCASSLDTGGTEAFFGQGTRLTVV.

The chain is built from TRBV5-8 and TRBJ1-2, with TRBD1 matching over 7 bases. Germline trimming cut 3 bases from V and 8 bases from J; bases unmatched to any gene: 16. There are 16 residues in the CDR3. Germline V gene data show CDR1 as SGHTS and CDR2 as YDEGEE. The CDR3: CASSSGQHSGSYGYTF. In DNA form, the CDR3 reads TGTGCCAGCAGCTCGGGACAGCATTCAGGGTCTTACGGCTACACCTTC.

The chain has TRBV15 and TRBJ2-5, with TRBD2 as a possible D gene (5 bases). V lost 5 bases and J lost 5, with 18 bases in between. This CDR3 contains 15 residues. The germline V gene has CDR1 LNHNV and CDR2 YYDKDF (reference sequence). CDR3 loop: CATSDRGSGVETQYF. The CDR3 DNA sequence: TGTGCCACCAGCGACCGGGGTTCTGGGGTGGAGACCCAGTACTTC.

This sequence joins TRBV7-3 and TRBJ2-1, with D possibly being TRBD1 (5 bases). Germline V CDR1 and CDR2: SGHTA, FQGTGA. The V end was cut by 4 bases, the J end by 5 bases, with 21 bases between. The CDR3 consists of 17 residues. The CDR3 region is CASSSKNPGLGHNEQFF. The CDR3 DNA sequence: TGTGCCAGCAGCTCAAAGAACCCAGGGTTGGGTCACAATGAGCAGTTCTTC.

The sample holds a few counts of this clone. CDR3 nucleotides: TGTGCCAGTAGTTCGAGGTGGAATGAGCAGTTCTTC. This translates into CASSSRWNEQFF. The chain carries TRBV19 and TRBJ2-1, with D hard to call. Trimming cost V 5 bases and J 7 bases, with 9 bases left between them. The CDR3 loop spans 12 amino acids. CDR1 and CDR2 (germline): LNHDA, SQIVND (reference sequence).

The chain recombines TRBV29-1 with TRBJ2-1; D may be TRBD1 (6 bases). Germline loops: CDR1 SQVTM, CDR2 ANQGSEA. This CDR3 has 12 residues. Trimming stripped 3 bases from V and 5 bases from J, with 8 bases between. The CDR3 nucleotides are TGCAGCGTTGAGCACAGGGACAATGAGCAGTTCTTC. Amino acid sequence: CSVEHRDNEQFF.

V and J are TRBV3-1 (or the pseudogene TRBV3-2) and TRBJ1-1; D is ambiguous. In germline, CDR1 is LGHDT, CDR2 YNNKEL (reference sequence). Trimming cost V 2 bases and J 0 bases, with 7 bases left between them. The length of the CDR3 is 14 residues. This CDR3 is CASSQNFMNTEAFF. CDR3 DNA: TGTGCCAGCAGCCAAAATTTCATGAACACTGAAGCTTTCTTT.

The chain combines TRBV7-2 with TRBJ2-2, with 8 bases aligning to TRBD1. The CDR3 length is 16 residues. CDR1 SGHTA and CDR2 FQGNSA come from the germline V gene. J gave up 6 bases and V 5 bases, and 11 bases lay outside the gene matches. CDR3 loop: CASSPRVQGAPGELFF. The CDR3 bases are TGTGCCAGCAGCCCCCGGGTGCAGGGGGCGCCCGGGGAGCTGTTTTTT.